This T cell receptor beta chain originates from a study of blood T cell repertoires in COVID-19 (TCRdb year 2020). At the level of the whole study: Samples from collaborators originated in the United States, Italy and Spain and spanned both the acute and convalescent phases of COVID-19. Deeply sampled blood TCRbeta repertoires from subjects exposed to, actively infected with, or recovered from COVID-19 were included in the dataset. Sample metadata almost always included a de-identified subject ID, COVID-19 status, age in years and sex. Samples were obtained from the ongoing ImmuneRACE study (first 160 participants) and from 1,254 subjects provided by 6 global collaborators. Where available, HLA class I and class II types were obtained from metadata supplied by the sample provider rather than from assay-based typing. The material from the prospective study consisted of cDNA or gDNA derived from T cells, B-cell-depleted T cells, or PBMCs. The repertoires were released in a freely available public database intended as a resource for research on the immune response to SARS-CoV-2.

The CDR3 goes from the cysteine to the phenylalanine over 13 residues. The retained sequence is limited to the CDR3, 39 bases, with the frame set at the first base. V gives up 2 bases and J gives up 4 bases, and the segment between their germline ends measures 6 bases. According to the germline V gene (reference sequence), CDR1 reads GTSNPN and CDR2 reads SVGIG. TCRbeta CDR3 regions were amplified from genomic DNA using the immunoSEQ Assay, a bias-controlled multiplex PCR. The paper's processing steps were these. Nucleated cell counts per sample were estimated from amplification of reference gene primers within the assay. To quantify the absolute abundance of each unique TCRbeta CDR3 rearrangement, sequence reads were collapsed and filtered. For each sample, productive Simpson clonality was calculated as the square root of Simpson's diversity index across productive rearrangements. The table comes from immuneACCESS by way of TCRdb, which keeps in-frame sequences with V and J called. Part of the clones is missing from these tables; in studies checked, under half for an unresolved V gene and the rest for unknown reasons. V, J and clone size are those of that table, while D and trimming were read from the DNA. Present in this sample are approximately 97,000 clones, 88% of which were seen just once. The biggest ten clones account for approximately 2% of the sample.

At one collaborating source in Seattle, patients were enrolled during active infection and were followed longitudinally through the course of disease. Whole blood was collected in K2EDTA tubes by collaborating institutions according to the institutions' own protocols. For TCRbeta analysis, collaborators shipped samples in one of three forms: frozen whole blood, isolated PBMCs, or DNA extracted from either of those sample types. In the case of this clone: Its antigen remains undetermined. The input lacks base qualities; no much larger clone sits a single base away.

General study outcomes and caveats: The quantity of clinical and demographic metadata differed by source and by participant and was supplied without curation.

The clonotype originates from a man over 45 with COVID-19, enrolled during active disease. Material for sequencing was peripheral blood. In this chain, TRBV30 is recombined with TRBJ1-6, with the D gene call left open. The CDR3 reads CAWSSGYNSPLHF. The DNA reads TGTGCCTGGAGTTCGGGTTATAATTCACCCCTCCACTTT.